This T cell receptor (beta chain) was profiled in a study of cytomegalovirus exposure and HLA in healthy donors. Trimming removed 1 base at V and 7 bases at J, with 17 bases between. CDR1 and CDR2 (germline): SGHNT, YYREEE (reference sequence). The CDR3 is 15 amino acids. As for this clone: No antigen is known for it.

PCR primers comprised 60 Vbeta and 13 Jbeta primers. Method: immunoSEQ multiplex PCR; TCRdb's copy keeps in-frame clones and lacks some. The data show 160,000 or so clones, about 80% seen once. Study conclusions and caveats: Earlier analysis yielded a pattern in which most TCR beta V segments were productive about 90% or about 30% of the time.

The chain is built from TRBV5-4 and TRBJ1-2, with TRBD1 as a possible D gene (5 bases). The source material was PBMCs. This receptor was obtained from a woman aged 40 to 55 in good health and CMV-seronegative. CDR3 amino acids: CASSLRRRGESGYTF. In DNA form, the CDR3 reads TGTGCCAGCAGCTTGCGACGCCGGGGGGAGAGTGGCTACACCTTC.